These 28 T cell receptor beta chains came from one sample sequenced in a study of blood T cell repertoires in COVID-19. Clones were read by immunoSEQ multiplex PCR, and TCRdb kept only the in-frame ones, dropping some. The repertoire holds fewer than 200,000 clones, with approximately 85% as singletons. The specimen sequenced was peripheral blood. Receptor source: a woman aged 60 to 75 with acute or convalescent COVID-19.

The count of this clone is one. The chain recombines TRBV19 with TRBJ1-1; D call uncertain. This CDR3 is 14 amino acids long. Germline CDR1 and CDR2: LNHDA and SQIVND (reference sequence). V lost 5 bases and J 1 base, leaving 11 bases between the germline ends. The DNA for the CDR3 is TGTGCCAGTAGTTTGGCGGGTTGGAACACTGAAGCTTTCTTT. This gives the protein CASSLAGWNTEAFF.

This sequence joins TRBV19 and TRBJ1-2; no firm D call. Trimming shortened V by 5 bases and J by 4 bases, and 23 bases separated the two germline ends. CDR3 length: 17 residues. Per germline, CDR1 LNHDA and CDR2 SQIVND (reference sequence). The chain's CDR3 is CASSPAVGVPEGYGYTF. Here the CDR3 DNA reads TGTGCCAGTAGTCCTGCCGTTGGGGTTCCGGAGGGCTATGGCTACACCTTC.

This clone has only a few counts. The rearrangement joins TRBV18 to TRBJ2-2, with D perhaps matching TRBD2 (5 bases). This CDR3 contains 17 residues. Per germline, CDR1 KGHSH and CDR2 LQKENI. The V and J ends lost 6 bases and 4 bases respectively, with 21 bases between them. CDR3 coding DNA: TGTGCCAGCTCTCAGACCTCCGGGGTGGCGGGCACCGGGGAGCTGTTTTTT. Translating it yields CASSQTSGVAGTGELFF.

CDR3 coding DNA: TGTGCCAGCAGCAGAACGCAGGGTGTGGTGGGTCAGCCCCAGCATTTT. This sequence encodes CASSRTQGVVGQPQHF. The rearrangement links TRBV13 to TRBJ1-5, with D possibly matching TRBD1 (5 bases). The V gene lost 5 bases and the J gene lost 6 bases, with 20 bases spanning the gap. The CDR3 covers 16 residues. The germline V gene encodes CDR1 PRHDT and CDR2 FYEKMQ (reference sequence).

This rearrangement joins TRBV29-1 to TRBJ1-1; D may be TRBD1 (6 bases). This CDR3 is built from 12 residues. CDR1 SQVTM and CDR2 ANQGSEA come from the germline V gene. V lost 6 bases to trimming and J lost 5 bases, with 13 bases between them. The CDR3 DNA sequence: TGCAGCGTGCACCAGGGGAATACTGAAGCTTTCTTT. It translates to CSVHQGNTEAFF. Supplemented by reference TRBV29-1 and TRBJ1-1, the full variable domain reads SAVISQKPSRDICQRGTSLTIQCQVDSQVTMMFWYRQQPGQSLTLIATANQGSEATYESGFVIDKFPISRPNLTFSTLTVSNMSPEDSSIYLCSVHQGNTEAFFGQGTRLTVV.

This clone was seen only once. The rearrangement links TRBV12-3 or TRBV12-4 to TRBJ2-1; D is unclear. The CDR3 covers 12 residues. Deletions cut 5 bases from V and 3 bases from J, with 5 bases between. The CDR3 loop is CASSLGYNEQFF. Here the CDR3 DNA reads TGTGCCAGCAGTCTCGGCTACAATGAGCAGTTCTTC.

The CDR3 loop is CASSSTGDTEAFF. The DNA for the CDR3 is TGTGCCAGCAGTTCGACAGGGGACACTGAAGCTTTCTTT. The chain employs TRBV6-5 and TRBJ1-1, with TRBD1 matching 8 bases. This CDR3 has 13 amino acids. Germline V gene data show CDR1 as MNHEY and CDR2 as SVGAGI. J lost 3 bases, V lost 4 bases, and 1 base had no gene match.

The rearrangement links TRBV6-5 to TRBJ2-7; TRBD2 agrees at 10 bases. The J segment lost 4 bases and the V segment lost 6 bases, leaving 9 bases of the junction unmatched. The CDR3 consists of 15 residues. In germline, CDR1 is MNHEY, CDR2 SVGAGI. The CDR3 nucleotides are TGTGCCAGCAGGAGTCGTAGTAGCGGGGGGTACGAGCAGTACGTC. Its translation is CASRSRSSGGYEQYV.

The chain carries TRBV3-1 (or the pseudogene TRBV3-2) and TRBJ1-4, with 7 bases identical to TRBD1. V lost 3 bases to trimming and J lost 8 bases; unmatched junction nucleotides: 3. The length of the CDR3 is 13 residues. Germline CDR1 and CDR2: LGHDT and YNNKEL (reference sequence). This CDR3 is CASSQGTAEKLFF. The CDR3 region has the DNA TGTGCCAGCAGCCAGGGGACAGCAGAAAAACTGTTTTTT.

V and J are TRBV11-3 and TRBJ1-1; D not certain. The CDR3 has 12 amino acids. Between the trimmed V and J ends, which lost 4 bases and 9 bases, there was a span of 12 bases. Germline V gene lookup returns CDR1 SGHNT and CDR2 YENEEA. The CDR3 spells CASSSRETQAFF. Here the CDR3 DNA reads TGTGCCAGCAGCTCCCGGGAGACCCAAGCTTTCTTT.

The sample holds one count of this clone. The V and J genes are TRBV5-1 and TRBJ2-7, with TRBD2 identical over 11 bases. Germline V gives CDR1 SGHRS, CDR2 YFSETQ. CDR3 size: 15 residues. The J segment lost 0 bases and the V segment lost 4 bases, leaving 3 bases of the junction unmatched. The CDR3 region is CASSPSGGSSYEQYV. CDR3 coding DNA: TGCGCCAGCAGCCCTAGCGGGGGGAGCTCCTACGAGCAGTACGTC.

The CDR3 DNA is TGTGCCAGCAGCCCCTACACCGGGAAAGGCTACACCTTC. Translation: CASSPYTGKGYTF. This rearrangement joins TRBV3-1 (or the pseudogene TRBV3-2) to TRBJ1-2; D unclear. V lost 4 bases to trimming and J lost 8 bases, with 14 bases between them. The CDR3 sequence is 13 residues long. Germline CDR1 is LGHDT and CDR2 is YNNKEL (reference sequence).

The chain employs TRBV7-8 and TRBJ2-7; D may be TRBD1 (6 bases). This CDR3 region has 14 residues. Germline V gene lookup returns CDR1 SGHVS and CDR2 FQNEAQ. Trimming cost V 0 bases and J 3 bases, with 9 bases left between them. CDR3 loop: CASSLAPQGYEQYV. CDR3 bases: TGTGCCAGCAGCTTAGCCCCACAGGGCTACGAGCAGTACGTC.

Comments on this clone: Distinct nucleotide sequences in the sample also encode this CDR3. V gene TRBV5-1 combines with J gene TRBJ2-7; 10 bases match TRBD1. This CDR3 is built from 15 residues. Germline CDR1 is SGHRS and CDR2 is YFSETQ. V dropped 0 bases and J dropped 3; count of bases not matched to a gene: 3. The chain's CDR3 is CASSLGGTGVYEQYF. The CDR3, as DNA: TGCGCCAGCAGCTTGGGGGGGACAGGGGTCTACGAGCAGTACTTC.

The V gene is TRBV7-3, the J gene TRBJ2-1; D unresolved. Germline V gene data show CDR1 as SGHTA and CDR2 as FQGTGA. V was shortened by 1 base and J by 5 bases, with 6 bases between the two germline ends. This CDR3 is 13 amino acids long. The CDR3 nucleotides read TGTGCCAGCAGCTTAATTGCGGACAATGAGCAGTTCTTC. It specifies CASSLIADNEQFF.

The CDR3 reads CASSFRGGAGTGELFF. The CDR3 bases are TGTGCCAGCAGTTTTCGAGGAGGGGCGGGCACCGGGGAGCTGTTTTTT. The V and J genes are TRBV27 and TRBJ2-2; D is possibly TRBD2 (6 bases). V gave up 3 bases and J gave up 4 bases, with 15 bases separating them. Germline lookup yields CDR1 MNHEY and CDR2 SMNVEV (reference sequence). The CDR3 contains 16 residues.

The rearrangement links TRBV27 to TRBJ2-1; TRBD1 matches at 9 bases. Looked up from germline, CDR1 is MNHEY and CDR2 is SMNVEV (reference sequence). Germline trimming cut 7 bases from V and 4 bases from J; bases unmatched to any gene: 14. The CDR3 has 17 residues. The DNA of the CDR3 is TGTGCCAGCATGGTCGGTCTTCCGGGACAGGGATACAATGAGCAGTTCTTC. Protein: CASMVGLPGQGYNEQFF.

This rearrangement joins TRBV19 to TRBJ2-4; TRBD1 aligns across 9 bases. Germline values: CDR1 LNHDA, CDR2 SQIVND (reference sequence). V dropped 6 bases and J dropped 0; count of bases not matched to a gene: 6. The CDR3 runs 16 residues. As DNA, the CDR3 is TGTGCCAGTAGCAGACGGGACAGGGTAGCCAAAAACATTCAGTACTTC. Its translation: CASSRRDRVAKNIQYF.

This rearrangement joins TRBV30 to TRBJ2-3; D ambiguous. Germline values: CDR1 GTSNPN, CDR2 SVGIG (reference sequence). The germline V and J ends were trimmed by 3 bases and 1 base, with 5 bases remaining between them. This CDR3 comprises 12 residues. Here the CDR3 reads CAWRLGTDTQYF. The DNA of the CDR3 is TGTGCCTGGAGACTTGGCACAGATACGCAGTATTTT.

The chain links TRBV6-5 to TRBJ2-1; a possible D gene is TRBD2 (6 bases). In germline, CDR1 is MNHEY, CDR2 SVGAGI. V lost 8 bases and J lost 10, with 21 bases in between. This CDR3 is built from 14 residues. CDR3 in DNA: TGTGCCAGCCGGGTGGCCAGCGGGCGAAAGGAGCAGTTCTTC. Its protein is CASRVASGRKEQFF.

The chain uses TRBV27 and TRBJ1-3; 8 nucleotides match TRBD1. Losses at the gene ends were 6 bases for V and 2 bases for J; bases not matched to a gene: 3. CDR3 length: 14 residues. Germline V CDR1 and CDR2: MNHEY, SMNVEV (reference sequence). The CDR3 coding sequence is TGTGCCAGCAGCCCGGACAGGGCTGGAAACACCATATATTTT. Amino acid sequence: CASSPDRAGNTIYF.

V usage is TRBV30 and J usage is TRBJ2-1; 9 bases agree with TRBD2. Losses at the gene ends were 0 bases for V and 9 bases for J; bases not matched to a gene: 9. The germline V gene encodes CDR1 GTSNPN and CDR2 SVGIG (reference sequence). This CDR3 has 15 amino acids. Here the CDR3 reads CAWSVRVAGVVEQFF. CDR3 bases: TGTGCCTGGAGTGTACGTGTAGCGGGAGTGGTTGAGCAGTTCTTC.

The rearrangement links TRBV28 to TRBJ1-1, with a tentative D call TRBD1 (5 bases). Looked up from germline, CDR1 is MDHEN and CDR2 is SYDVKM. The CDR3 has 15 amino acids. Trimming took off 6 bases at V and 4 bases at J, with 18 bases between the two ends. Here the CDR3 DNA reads TGTGCCAGCAGCCCCTATATTGGGGGGTCCACTGAAGCTTTCTTT. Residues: CASSPYIGGSTEAFF.

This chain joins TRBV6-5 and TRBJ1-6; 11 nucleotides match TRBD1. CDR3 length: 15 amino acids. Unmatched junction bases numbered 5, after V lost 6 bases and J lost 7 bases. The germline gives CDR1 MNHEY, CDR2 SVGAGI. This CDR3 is CASRRDRGENSPLHF. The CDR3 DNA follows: TGTGCCAGCAGAAGGGACAGGGGGGAAAATTCACCCCTCCACTTT.

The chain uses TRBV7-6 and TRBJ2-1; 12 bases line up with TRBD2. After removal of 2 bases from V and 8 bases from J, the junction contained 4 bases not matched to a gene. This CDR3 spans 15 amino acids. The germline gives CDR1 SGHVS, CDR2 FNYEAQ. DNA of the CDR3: TGTGCCAGCAGCTTACTAGCGGGAGGGCCCGATGAGCAGTTCTTC. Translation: CASSLLAGGPDEQFF.

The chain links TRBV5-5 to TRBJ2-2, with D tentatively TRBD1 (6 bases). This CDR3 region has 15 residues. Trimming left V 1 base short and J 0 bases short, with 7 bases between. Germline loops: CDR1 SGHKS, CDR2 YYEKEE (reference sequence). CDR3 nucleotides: TGTGCCAGCAGCTTGAGGACAGCGAACACCGGGGAGCTGTTTTTT. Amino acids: CASSLRTANTGELFF.

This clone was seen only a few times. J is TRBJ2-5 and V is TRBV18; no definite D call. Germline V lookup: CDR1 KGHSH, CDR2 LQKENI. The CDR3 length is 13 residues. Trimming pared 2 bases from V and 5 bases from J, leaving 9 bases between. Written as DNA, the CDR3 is TGTGCCAGCTCACCAGTCTCCGGGGAGACCCAGTACTTC. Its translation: CASSPVSGETQYF.

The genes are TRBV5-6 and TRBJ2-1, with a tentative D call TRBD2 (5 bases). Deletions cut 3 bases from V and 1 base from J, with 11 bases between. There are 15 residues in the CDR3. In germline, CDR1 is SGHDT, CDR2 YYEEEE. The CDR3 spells CASSYASWSYNEQFF. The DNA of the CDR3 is TGTGCCAGCAGCTACGCTAGCTGGTCCTACAATGAGCAGTTCTTC.